This T cell receptor (beta chain) came from a study of T-cell memory formation after mild COVID-19. From germline, CDR1 is SEHNR and CDR2 FQNEAQ (reference sequence). J lost 2 bases, V lost 5 bases, and 9 bases had no gene match. The CDR3 runs to 16 residues. Constant-segment primers were used for 5'RACE, and the resulting TCR alpha and TCR beta cDNA libraries carried sample barcodes and UMIs. TCRdb recomputed calls from the 5' RACE reads with MiXCR, one row per CDR3 protein. This table holds 80,000 to 130,000 distinct CDR3 sequences, 11% found once. Whole-study findings and limits: Contracting clones from day 15 to 85 showed balanced CD4/CD8; later expanders favored CD4+. Shrinking CD4+ clones resided mostly in CM and EM, and CD8+ ones in EMRA.

The table lists this clonotype with a few counts. The antigen remains undetermined. The receptor's source is a man aged 18 to 30 who had mild COVID-19 (a few samples of this study predate the infection). Cell type and time point are not known. The chain employs TRBV7-9 and TRBJ2-1, with 7 bases aligning to TRBD1. Sequencing input: PBMCs or a T cell subset sorted from them (not recorded which). CDR3 sequence (DNA): TGTGCCAGCAGCCCCCGAGCGACAGGGACCTACAATGAGCAGTTCTTC. It specifies CASSPRATGTYNEQFF.